This TCR beta chain is from a study of cytotoxic CD8 clonotypes in ibrutinib-treated CLL. Assay: immunoSEQ multiplex PCR; the TCRdb copy retains only in-frame clones and omits some. Here the sample spans 35,000 to 50,000 clones, 55% to 75% being singletons. V was shortened by 6 bases and J by 4 bases, with 18 bases between the two germline ends. In germline, CDR1 is MDHEN, CDR2 SYDVKM. This CDR3 spans 15 amino acids. The specimen comprised PBMCs, sampled after 12 months of ibrutinib treatment. This chain uses TRBV28 with TRBJ1-2; TRBD1 might be the D (6 bases). This TCR was recovered from a human donor with chronic lymphocytic leukemia. In DNA form, the CDR3 reads TGTGCCAGCAGCCCATCGGGGGCTCGGGGCTATGGCTACACCTTC. It specifies CASSPSGARGYGYTF.